A selection of T cell receptor beta chains follows, all from one sample in a study of blood T cell repertoires in COVID-19. The method was immunoSEQ multiplex PCR; TCRdb's version includes in-frame clones alone and lacks a portion of them. The profile covers 45,000 to 65,000 clones, with over 75% appearing a single time and 3% to 3.5% taken by the ten largest. Input material: peripheral blood. These receptors were obtained from a human donor in a cohort sampled during active COVID-19. Both conserved end residues are part of each CDR3. D genes are given only for firm matches. Rows may omit the clone size; those that give it use once, few, many or a size class.

v_gene	abundance	j_gene	d_gene	len	CDR3aa	CDR3nt
TRBV29-1	few	TRBJ2-3	TRBD1	11	CSVSDRATQYF	TGCAGCGTGAGCGACAGGGCTACGCAGTATTTT
TRBV18	NA	TRBJ1-2	NA	14	CASSPTDQQYGYTF	TGTGCCAGCTCACCGACAGATCAGCAATATGGCTACACCTTC
TRBV2	NA	TRBJ1-6	NA	16	CASSEARDSYNSPLHF	TGTGCCAGCAGTGAAGCCCGGGATTCCTATAATTCACCCCTCCACTTT
TRBV6-5	NA	TRBJ1-5	NA	15	CASSEDRNSNQPQHF	TGTGCCAGCAGCGAGGACAGAAATAGCAATCAGCCCCAGCATTTT
TRBV2	NA	TRBJ2-1	TRBD2	16	CASSDPTSGSKNEQFF	TGTGCCAGCAGTGACCCCACTAGCGGGAGTAAGAATGAGCAGTTCTTC
TRBV6-2/TRBV6-3	NA	TRBJ1-6	NA	15	CASSKATGGNSPLHF	TGTGCCAGCAGCAAGGCGACAGGAGGTAATTCACCCCTCCACTTT
TRBV5-6	NA	TRBJ1-6	NA	16	CASSFGVSSYNSPLHF	TGTGCCAGCAGCTTCGGGGTTAGCTCCTATAATTCACCCCTCCACTTT
TRBV6-1	NA	TRBJ2-1	NA	15	CASSESGGYPNEQFF	TGTGCCAGCAGTGAATCCGGGGGTTACCCAAATGAGCAGTTCTTC
TRBV2	NA	TRBJ2-1	TRBD2	14	CASISSGNYNEQFF	TGTGCCAGCATCTCTAGCGGTAATTACAATGAGCAGTTCTTC
TRBV6-1	NA	TRBJ1-6	NA	17	CASSEVFGGDVNSPLHF	TGTGCCAGCAGTGAAGTATTCGGGGGAGACGTGAATTCACCCCTCCACTTT
TRBV19	NA	TRBJ2-3	TRBD1	14	CASSSTGDTDTQYF	TGTGCCAGTAGTAGCACAGGGGACACAGATACGCAGTATTTT
TRBV7-2	NA	TRBJ2-7	TRBD2	15	CASSLGTSGGGTQYF	TGTGCCAGCAGCCTGGGGACTAGCGGGGGGGGAACGCAGTACTTC
TRBV6-1	NA	TRBJ1-2	NA	15	CASSDKQIANYGYTF	TGTGCCAGCAGTGATAAACAGATAGCTAACTATGGCTACACCTTC
TRBV2	NA	TRBJ2-3	NA	14	CASNGGETPDTQYF	TGTGCCAGCAACGGCGGGGAGACGCCAGATACGCAGTATTTT
TRBV9	NA	TRBJ1-1	NA	15	CASNQLLGEGTEAFF	TGTGCCAGCAACCAACTCTTGGGGGAGGGGACTGAAGCTTTCTTT
TRBV7-9	NA	TRBJ2-3	TRBD2	16	CAGSPGLASGTDTQYF	TGTGCCGGAAGCCCGGGACTAGCGAGTGGGACAGATACGCAGTATTTT
TRBV5-5	NA	TRBJ1-1	NA	16	CASSLGAGSVNTEAFF	TGTGCCAGCAGCTTGGGGGCGGGGTCCGTGAACACTGAAGCTTTCTTT
TRBV10-2	NA	TRBJ1-2	NA	12	CASGGRNYGYTF	TGCGCCAGCGGCGGCAGAAACTATGGCTACACCTTC
TRBV6-5	NA	TRBJ2-7	TRBD2	15	CASTPIPRGGGEQYF	TGTGCCAGCACTCCGATCCCGCGGGGGGGCGGCGAGCAGTACTTC
TRBV5-4	NA	TRBJ2-5	TRBD2	15	CASSSPSGDWAAQYF	TGTGCCAGCAGCAGCCCTAGCGGGGACTGGGCGGCCCAGTACTTC
TRBV11-3	NA	TRBJ2-5	NA	15	CASSPSSGSQETQYF	TGTGCCAGCAGCCCCTCGAGTGGGAGCCAAGAGACCCAGTACTTC
TRBV7-2	NA	TRBJ2-7	TRBD2	14	CASSLVGGADEQYF	TGTGCCAGCAGCTTAGTCGGGGGGGCGGACGAGCAGTACTTC
TRBV2	NA	TRBJ2-7	NA	13	CASQAGDLYEQYF	TGTGCCAGCCAGGCCGGTGATTTATACGAGCAGTACTTC
TRBV5-1	NA	TRBJ2-5	TRBD2	15	CASSLTSGGAETQYF	TGCGCCAGCAGCTTGACTAGCGGGGGGGCAGAGACCCAGTACTTC
TRBV5-4	NA	TRBJ2-7	TRBD1	16	CASSLDMDRYSYEQYF	TGTGCCAGCAGCTTGGATATGGACAGGTACTCCTACGAGCAGTACTTC
TRBV5-6	NA	TRBJ2-1	NA	16	CASSHSTGFSYNEQFF	TGTGCCAGCAGTCATTCGACAGGCTTCTCCTACAATGAGCAGTTCTTC
TRBV19	NA	TRBJ2-1	NA	14	CASMPMDSYNEQFF	TGTGCCAGTATGCCGATGGACAGTTACAATGAGCAGTTCTTC
TRBV18	NA	TRBJ2-1	NA	13	CASSPQGMNEQFF	TGTGCCAGCTCACCGCAGGGTATGAATGAGCAGTTCTTC
TRBV5-6	NA	TRBJ1-6	NA	15	CASSLTNRADSPLHF	TGTGCCAGCAGCTTGACAAACAGGGCGGATTCACCCCTCCACTTT
TRBV5-1	NA	TRBJ1-3	NA	14	CASKREGSGNTIYF	TGCGCCAGCAAGCGTGAGGGCTCTGGAAACACCATATATTTT
TRBV10-3	NA	TRBJ2-7	NA	14	CAISDHSTPYEQYF	TGTGCCATCAGTGATCACAGTACCCCCTACGAGCAGTACTTC
TRBV5-1	once	TRBJ2-1	TRBD1	16	CASSHAPGQGGNEQFF	TGCGCCAGCAGCCACGCCCCGGGACAGGGCGGGAATGAGCAGTTCTTC
TRBV7-2	NA	TRBJ2-2	NA	14	CASGVGGSTGELFF	TGTGCCAGCGGGGTGGGGGGTTCCACCGGGGAGCTGTTTTTT
TRBV27	NA	TRBJ2-1	TRBD2	17	CASSLFSGASSYNEQFF	TGTGCCAGCAGTTTGTTCAGCGGGGCGTCCTCCTACAATGAGCAGTTCTTC
TRBV5-4	NA	TRBJ2-7	NA	15	CASSFVDTDQYEQYF	TGTGCCAGCAGCTTTGTGGACACCGATCAATACGAGCAGTACTTC
TRBV7-9	NA	TRBJ2-3	TRBD2	16	CASSLLAGGSTDTQYF	TGTGCCAGCAGCTTGTTAGCGGGGGGAAGCACAGATACGCAGTATTTT
TRBV6-5	NA	TRBJ2-3	TRBD1	15	CASNHGGTGAHTQYF	TGTGCCAGCAACCACGGAGGGACAGGGGCACATACGCAGTATTTT
TRBV6-5	NA	TRBJ1-1	NA	14	CASRATEGDTEAFF	TGTGCCAGCAGAGCGACAGAAGGGGACACTGAAGCTTTCTTT
TRBV5-8	NA	TRBJ2-1	TRBD2	19	CASRTGSSGGGAIYNEQFF	TGTGCCAGCAGAACCGGTTCAAGTGGCGGGGGGGCTATCTACAATGAGCAGTTCTTC
TRBV4-2	NA	TRBJ2-3	NA	16	CASSQDGASATDTQYF	TGTGCCAGCAGCCAAGATGGAGCCAGCGCCACAGATACGCAGTATTTT
TRBV19	once	TRBJ2-2	NA	15	CASSMPGSGTGELFF	TGTGCCAGTAGTATGCCGGGATCGGGCACCGGGGAGCTGTTTTTT
TRBV27	NA	TRBJ1-5	TRBD1	14	CASSPSGGQAVEHF	TGTGCCAGCAGTCCATCCGGAGGACAGGCCGTTGAGCATTTT
TRBV7-3	NA	TRBJ2-2	TRBD2	15	CASSTGLANTGELFF	TGTGCCAGCAGCACGGGACTAGCTAACACCGGGGAGCTGTTTTTT
TRBV6-1	NA	TRBJ1-5	TRBD1	18	CASSERRQGARNNQPQHF	TGTGCCAGCAGTGAAAGACGACAGGGGGCAAGGAACAATCAGCCCCAGCATTTT
TRBV4-2	once	TRBJ2-7	NA	15	CASSIRDLSSYEQYF	TGTGCCAGCAGCATCCGGGACTTAAGCTCCTACGAGCAGTACTTC
TRBV4-2	NA	TRBJ2-1	NA	16	CASSQVLGSRGNEQFF	TGTGCCAGCAGCCAAGTGCTCGGGAGTCGGGGCAATGAGCAGTTCTTC
TRBV5-4	NA	TRBJ1-6	TRBD1	16	CASSPGQAGYNSPLHF	TGTGCCAGCAGCCCCGGACAGGCGGGCTATAATTCACCCCTCCACTTT
TRBV11-3	NA	TRBJ2-1	TRBD2	16	CASSSPGLATYNEQFF	TGTGCCAGCAGCTCCCCGGGACTAGCGACATACAATGAGCAGTTCTTC
TRBV7-9	NA	TRBJ2-3	TRBD2	14	CASSFLAGGDTQYF	TGTGCCAGCAGCTTCCTAGCGGGAGGAGATACGCAGTATTTT
TRBV18	NA	TRBJ2-1	TRBD2	16	CASSPLGSGSPNEQFF	TGTGCCAGCTCACCCTTAGGTAGCGGGAGCCCCAATGAGCAGTTCTTC
TRBV19	NA	TRBJ1-5	TRBD1	16	CASSDRVGFLDQPQHF	TGTGCCAGTAGCGACAGGGTAGGATTTCTGGATCAGCCCCAGCATTTT
TRBV18	NA	TRBJ2-7	TRBD1	13	CASSKGQGYEQYF	TGTGCCAGCTCAAAAGGACAGGGCTACGAGCAGTACTTC
TRBV6-5	NA	TRBJ1-5	NA	13	CASSDRYGQPQHF	TGTGCCAGCAGCGACAGGTACGGTCAGCCCCAGCATTTT
TRBV11-2	NA	TRBJ1-3	NA	15	CASSRTSRSGNTIYF	TGTGCCAGCAGCCGGACAAGTCGCTCTGGAAACACCATATATTTT